This TCR beta chain was sequenced during a study of blood T cell repertoires in COVID-19. The wider study: There were acute and convalescent COVID-19 samples, and they came from the United States, Italy and Spain.

In germline, CDR1 is SEHNR, CDR2 FQNEAQ (reference sequence). The CDR3 is made up of 17 amino acids. With 4 bases clipped from V and 0 bases from J, the junction kept 9 bases outside the gene matches. As handled by the study authors: Scientists estimated how many nucleated cells there were by amplifying reference gene primers. The table came from immunoSEQ multiplex PCR; TCRdb's copy has only in-frame clones and leaves some out. V, J and clone size are those of that table, while D and trimming were read from the DNA. The sample comprises 110,000 to 150,000 clones, approximately 84% of which are singletons, and under 9.5% rests with the top ten.

This clonotype was obtained from a human donor in a cohort sampled during active COVID-19. This sequence joins TRBV7-9 and TRBJ1-3; 7 nucleotides align to TRBD1. The specimen was peripheral blood. The CDR3 DNA reads TGTGCCAGCAGCTCTATTACAGGGGCCCCCTCTGGAAACACCATATATTTT. The encoded protein is CASSSITGAPSGNTIYF.